This T cell receptor (beta chain) was identified in a study of human T cells and chemical hapten exposure (dated by TCRdb to the early 2020s). About the study as a whole: For sensitization, 2% DPC in acetone was applied to a 2 cm by 2 cm area of upper inner arm skin. Patient blood was sampled pre-sensitization (week 0) and at 2, 6 and about 24 weeks after DPC sensitization. Peripheral blood TCR repertoire changes were tracked in vivo in alopecia patients during primary and secondary sensitization to the hapten diphenylcyclopropenone (DPC). Libraries were pooled for sequencing, and variation in per-sample TCR yields was attributed mainly to small differences in library volumes within the pool. Patch testing was performed on the upper back with Finn chambers containing 0.01% DPC, and the patch tests were scored after 6 days according to International Contact Dermatitis Research Group standards. Weekly therapeutic DPC doses were additionally applied to the scalp of patients throughout the roughly 24-week study period. Blood for TCR sequencing was provided by twenty-nine alopecia patients at one to four time points (pre-sensitization, 2, 6 and 24 weeks). Most of the patients in the cohort were female, and the cohort covered alopecia areata with under or over 50% scalp involvement, alopecia totalis and alopecia universalis. The paper as a whole reports these results and caveats: Compared with pre-sensitization or healthy control sets, expanded TCRs formed significantly more large CDR3 similarity clusters, which is consistent with antigen-driven responses. Patch test score was positively correlated with the number of PT1 expanded TCRs, with significance at thresholds 8, 16 and 32 but not at 4. DPC sensitization did not change how many TCRs were above 1 in 1000 frequency, and no evidence was found of alterations in global repertoire structure. All patients had alopecia, a presumed autoimmune disease, so their immune response might differ from that of healthy individuals. Repeated subsampling changed both the strength of the expansion versus patch-test correlation and the threshold at which that correlation became significant.

Trimming leaves V shorter by 5 bases and J shorter by 8 bases, with the junction holding 4 bases beyond the gene matches. The germline V gene sets CDR1 to SGHTA and CDR2 to FQGNSA. The CDR3 contains 13 residues, cysteine and phenylalanine counted. Only the CDR3 DNA is retained, 39 bases long and in frame from the first base. As regards this clonotype: This clone's antigen is unknown. Base qualities are not recorded, but no much larger clone differs from it by a single base.

Libraries were constructed by RACE. Data came from a NextSeq 500. During library preparation, unique molecular identifiers were attached to individual cDNA molecules so that TCRs could be counted quantitatively and reproducibly. Each blood RNA sample was used to sequence both TCR alpha and TCR beta chains. Turning to the authors' computational methods: A median of around 100,000 TCRs per sample was observed, with a range of about 20,000 to 700,000. V, J and CDR3 annotation of the TCR reads was carried out using the Decombinator software suite. To make PS versus PT1 abundance plots, every sample was subsampled to the same number of TCRs (28,000). Expanded TCRs were defined as absent before sensitization and observed at least eight times at the 2-week time point. The raw public reads went through TCRdb reprocessing: fastp at Q25, MiXCR clone calling, in-frame beta chains kept. Rows matching on CDR3 protein sequence are summarized as one entry with the most common DNA and genes. None of the V and J calls come from the authors' own analysis; TCRdb made them. This sample has 250,000 or so distinct CDR3 sequences in its table, and around 7.3% of those were observed once. 0.9% to 1.5% of the sample is in the top ten clones.

The time point label of this sample denotes: pre-sensitization, week 0. Interpreted using the paper, the treatment or condition label stands for: therapeutic diphenylcyclopropenone sensitization with weekly scalp DPC. At every patch-test visit, the blood draw took place before the patch test was put on. Eligible patients were aged 18 to 70, diagnosed with alopecia, deemed suitable for DPC therapy, and excluded if pregnant. Total RNA was isolated from unfractionated whole blood collected in Tempus Blood RNA tubes. This chain joins TRBV7-2 to TRBJ1-5; 9 of the junction bases match TRBD1. The TCR originated in a man between 18 and 35 years old with alopecia areata. Some clones in this sample may be carry-over from other donors' samples. The sequencing here drew on whole blood, taken in connection with sensitization to the hapten diphenylcyclopropenone (DPC). The CDR3 is CASSPDRGKPQHF. Read as DNA, the sequence is TGTGCCAGCAGCCCGGACAGGGGTAAGCCCCAGCATTTT.